This TCR beta chain was sequenced in a study of cytomegalovirus exposure and HLA in healthy donors. For the study at large: For the roughly 400 genotyped donors, 65% to 90% fell within the Caucasian-associated ancestry cluster. Regarding the study as a whole: More clonal expansion characterized HLA-associated TCR beta chains than equally common others in a later analysis.

As concerns this clone: What it binds is not known.

CDR3 size: 16 residues. Germline V gives CDR1 MDHEN, CDR2 SYDVKM. V lost 6 bases, J lost 8 bases, and 13 bases stayed unmatched. PCR amplification relied on 60 Vbeta primers (plus 13 Jbeta primers). Method: immunoSEQ multiplex PCR; TCRdb's copy keeps in-frame clones and lacks some. Among about 150,000 clones listed, roughly 70% were seen once. The specimen sequenced was PBMCs. This sequence joins TRBV28 and TRBJ1-4; 9 nucleotides line up with TRBD1. The receptor comes from a woman aged 55-70 years in good health and CMV-seropositive. The CDR3 DNA sequence: TGTGCCAGCAGGAAACAGGGGGCGCCTCGGGAGGAAAAACTGTTTTTT. This translates into CASRKQGAPREEKLFF.